This T cell receptor beta chain derives from a study of blood T cell repertoires in COVID-19 (dated by TCRdb to the early 2020s). In the study overall: Samples from collaborators originated in the United States, Italy and Spain and spanned both the acute and convalescent phases of COVID-19. The sample metadata nearly always contained a de-identified subject ID, COVID-19 status, age in years and sex. HLA class I and class II types, where available, came from metadata supplied by the sample provider rather than from assay-based typing. The prospective study material was composed of cDNA or gDNA derived from T cells, B-cell-depleted T cells, or PBMCs. The repertoires were released in a freely available public database intended as a resource for research on the immune response to SARS-CoV-2. The samples were drawn from two sources: the first 160 participants of the ongoing ImmuneRACE study, and fewer than 1,500 subjects contributed by 6 global collaborators. Deeply sampled blood TCRbeta repertoires from subjects exposed to, actively infected with, or recovered from COVID-19 were included in the dataset.

TCRbeta CDR3 regions were amplified from genomic DNA using the immunoSEQ Assay, a bias-controlled multiplex PCR. On the authors' methods: Nucleated cell counts per sample were estimated from amplification of reference gene primers within the assay. To quantify the absolute abundance of each unique TCRbeta CDR3 rearrangement, sequence reads were collapsed and filtered. For each sample, productive Simpson clonality was calculated as the square root of Simpson's diversity index across productive rearrangements. TCRdb carries this immuneACCESS record with in-frame sequences only. Its versions omit some clonotypes, under half of them owing to an unresolved V gene in the studies checked, with the rest unexplained. V and J calls and clone size are those listed in that table; D and trimming were worked out from the DNA. The sample records some 70,000 clones, around 83% of which are singletons. Of the sample, over 4.5% falls within the top ten clones.

What the research found in general, with its limitations: How much clinical and demographic metadata was included differed by source and by participant, and the metadata was provided uncurated.

Collaborating institutions collected whole blood in K2EDTA tubes following their own protocols. For TCRbeta analysis, collaborators shipped samples as frozen whole blood, isolated PBMCs, or DNA extracted from either of those sample types. About this clone itself: Its antigen has not been determined. Base qualities are missing; no much larger clone stands one base away.

V loses 5 bases of germline sequence and J loses 5 bases, and the interval between the two ends is 12 bases. The germline V gene encodes CDR1 SEHNR and CDR2 FQNEAQ (reference sequence). From the cysteine up to the phenylalanine, the CDR3 has a length of 14 residues. Only the CDR3 part of the read is kept: 42 bases, read in frame from the first base. The sequence came from a man aged 45-65 years with active COVID-19. The rearranged segments are TRBV7-9 and TRBJ1-4, with the D gene call left open. The specimen sequenced was peripheral blood. The CDR3: CASSPLGLNEKLFF. The DNA sequence is TGTGCCAGCAGCCCCCTCGGGTTAAATGAAAAACTGTTTTTT.